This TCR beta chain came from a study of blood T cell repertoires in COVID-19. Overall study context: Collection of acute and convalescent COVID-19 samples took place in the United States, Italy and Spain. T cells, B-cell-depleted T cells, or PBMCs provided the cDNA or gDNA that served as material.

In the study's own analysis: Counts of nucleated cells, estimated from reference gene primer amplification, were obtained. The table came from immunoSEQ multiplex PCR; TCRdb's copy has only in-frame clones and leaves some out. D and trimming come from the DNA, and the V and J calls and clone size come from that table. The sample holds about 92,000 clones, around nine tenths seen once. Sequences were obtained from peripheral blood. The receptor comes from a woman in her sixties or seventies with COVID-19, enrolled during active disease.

The CDR3 DNA is TGTGCCAGCAGTTACTCGAGCGCAGGGGCCTATCAGCCCCAGCATTTT. Translated, it gives CASSYSSAGAYQPQHF. V is TRBV6-6 and J is TRBJ1-5, with D perhaps matching TRBD1 (6 bases). Per germline, CDR1 MNHNY and CDR2 SVGAGI (reference sequence). The V gene lost 0 bases and the J gene lost 5 bases, with 14 bases spanning the gap. The CDR3 is 16 residues long.